This T cell receptor (beta chain) was found in a study of blood T cells in healthy people across ages. Study-wide points: Long-lived donors exceeded aged donors in naive CD4+ cells and diversity. Nothing was known about donor CMV status, and this possibly confounded expanded clonotype changes.

CDR3 length: 14 residues. Germline CDR1 reads MDHEN; CDR2 reads SYDVKM. V gave up 4 bases and J gave up 6 bases, with 14 bases separating them. The second PCR ran about 6 to 12 cycles with a sample-barcoded 5' primer and J-beta primers. There were at least 2.5 million CDR3-containing paired-end reads obtained from each sample. TCRdb re-analysed the 5' RACE reads in MiXCR, keeping a single row per CDR3 protein. In the table there are about 580,000 distinct CDR3 sequences, about 45% of which are singletons. As concerns this clonotype: The antigen remains undetermined.

The clonotype originates from a man older than 75 in good health. The chain links TRBV28 to TRBJ2-3; a possible D gene is TRBD2 (7 bases). Material: blood. CDR3 region: CASSSPGGRDTQYF. CDR3 nucleotide sequence: TGTGCCAGCAGTTCCCCGGGGGGCAGGGATACGCAGTATTTT.